Shown below are 26 T cell receptor beta chains from a single sample sequenced in a study of blood T cell repertoires in COVID-19. Sequencing used immunoSEQ multiplex PCR; TCRdb keeps in-frame clones, though not all of them. The table shows roughly 140,000 clones, with 85% occurring only once. Input material: PBMCs or T cells enriched from blood (not recorded which). The receptors shown here come from a woman in her forties who had recovered from COVID-19.

This clone was seen only a few times. J is TRBJ1-6 and V is TRBV4-1; perhaps TRBD1 as D (6 bases). This CDR3 contains 14 residues. Germline loops: CDR1 MGHRA, CDR2 YSYEKL. The ends were cut back, 0 bases at V and 10 bases at J, with 10 bases in the middle. CDR3 sequence (DNA): TGCGCCAGCAGCCAAGAGGGCAGGGGATCACCCCTCCACTTT. Translated: CASSQEGRGSPLHF.

The chain joins TRBV27 to TRBJ2-5; 8 bases are shared with TRBD2. The CDR3 covers 13 residues. With 4 bases clipped from V and 3 bases from J, the junction kept 1 base outside the gene matches. Germline V gives CDR1 MNHEY, CDR2 SMNVEV (reference sequence). The CDR3 DNA follows: TGTGCCAGCAGTTCCGGGGGGGAAGAGACCCAGTACTTC. It yields the protein CASSSGGEETQYF.

The chain recombines TRBV6-2 or TRBV6-3 with TRBJ2-5, with TRBD2 matching 9 bases. The germline gives CDR1 MNHEY, CDR2 SVGEGT. The ends lost 2 bases at V and 4 bases at J; junction bases unmatched: 5. The CDR3 spans 15 residues. This chain's CDR3 is CASSYRASGAETQYF. CDR3 nucleotides: TGTGCCAGCAGTTACAGGGCTAGCGGGGCAGAGACCCAGTACTTC.

The rearrangement uses TRBV10-3 and TRBJ1-1; possibly TRBD1 for D (5 bases). The germline V gene encodes CDR1 ENHRY and CDR2 SYGVKD. This CDR3 is 14 amino acids long. V gave up 8 bases and J gave up 4 bases, with 17 bases separating them. The CDR3 sequence is CAIRPAGGITEAFF. In nucleotides, the CDR3 is TGTGCCATCCGCCCCGCGGGGGGGATCACTGAAGCTTTCTTT.

V is TRBV12-3 or TRBV12-4 and J is TRBJ2-1; D might be TRBD2 (7 bases). The CDR3 sequence is 11 residues long. V was trimmed by 8 bases and J by 8 bases, leaving 10 bases between them. Here the CDR3 DNA reads TGTGCCAGCGGGGGGGCCGATGAGCAGTTCTTC. Protein: CASGGADEQFF.

This chain uses TRBV19 with TRBJ1-3; weak D call: TRBD1 (5 bases). The CDR3 has 15 amino acids. CDR1 is LNHDA and CDR2 is SQIVND in the germline V gene (reference sequence). V was pared by 3 bases and J by 2 bases, with 11 bases between. In DNA, the CDR3 is TGTGCCAGTAGTATGGGGCCCGACCCTGGAAACACCATATATTTT. Translation gives CASSMGPDPGNTIYF.

The chain uses TRBV9 and TRBJ1-5; TRBD1 might be the D (6 bases). Germline V gene data show CDR1 as SGDLS and CDR2 as YYNGEE. The CDR3 contains 17 residues. The V and J ends lost 0 bases and 4 bases respectively, with 17 bases between them. This chain's CDR3 is CASSVAPGRTENQPQHF. The CDR3 DNA reads TGTGCCAGCAGCGTAGCCCCCGGGAGGACAGAAAATCAGCCCCAGCATTTT.

This chain uses TRBV19 with TRBJ2-7; a weak D match, TRBD1 (6 bases). The CDR3 sequence is 13 residues long. Trimming cost V 2 bases and J 2 bases, with 7 bases left between them. The germline V gene encodes CDR1 LNHDA and CDR2 SQIVND (reference sequence). CDR3 loop: CASSIQGTYEQYF. Written as DNA, the CDR3 is TGTGCCAGTAGTATACAGGGGACCTACGAGCAGTACTTC. Combining the CDR3 with reference TRBV19 and TRBJ2-7 gives the whole variable domain DGGITQSPKYLFRKEGQNVTLSCEQNLNHDAMYWYRQDPGQGLRLIYYSQIVNDFQKGDIAEGYSVSREKKESFPLTVTSAQKNPTAFYLCASSIQGTYEQYFGPGTRLTVT.

This clone was observed a handful of times. The chain is built from TRBV7-3 and TRBJ2-2; D is uncertain. Deletions cut 4 bases from V and 5 bases from J, with 8 bases between. This CDR3 contains 13 residues. Germline CDR1 SGHTA, CDR2 FQGTGA. The DNA of the CDR3 is TGTGCCAGCAGCTCCGGGTCTACCGGGGAGCTGTTTTTT. Translating gives CASSSGSTGELFF. Full variable domain (remainder filled in from reference TRBV7-3 and TRBJ2-2): GAGVSQTPSNKVTEKGKYVELRCDPISGHTALYWYRQSLGQGPEFLIYFQGTGAADDSGLPNDRFFAVRPEGSVSTLKIQRTERGDSAVYLCASSSGSTGELFFGEGSRLTVL.

This clone was picked up one time. The chain uses TRBV3-1 (or the pseudogene TRBV3-2) and TRBJ1-1; D is undetermined. From germline, CDR1 is LGHDT and CDR2 YNNKEL (reference sequence). This CDR3 contains 12 residues. V was shortened by 5 bases and J by 1 base, with 5 bases between the two germline ends. Written as DNA, the CDR3 is TGTGCCAGCAGCTACAGGAACACTGAAGCTTTCTTT. Amino acid sequence: CASSYRNTEAFF.

This clone was counted a single time. The V call is TRBV14, the J call TRBJ2-1; maybe TRBD1 (5 bases). Trimming pared 1 base from V and 10 bases from J, leaving 11 bases between. This CDR3 comprises 13 residues. The germline gives CDR1 SGHDN, CDR2 FVKESK. The CDR3 is CASSQVPGKEQFF. The CDR3, as DNA: TGTGCCAGCAGCCAAGTCCCAGGGAAGGAGCAGTTCTTC.

The rearrangement links TRBV3-1 (or the pseudogene TRBV3-2) to TRBJ1-2; D perhaps matches TRBD1 (6 bases). Germline assignment: CDR1 LGHDT and CDR2 YNNKEL (reference sequence). The CDR3 sequence is 15 residues long. Trimming removed 8 bases from V and 5 bases from J, with 21 bases in between. CDR3: CASGLGGADTYGYTF. The CDR3, as DNA: TGTGCCAGCGGGCTTGGGGGGGCGGATACTTATGGCTACACCTTC.

The rearrangement uses TRBV27 and TRBJ1-1, with D perhaps TRBD1 (6 bases). V lost 1 base and J 4 bases, leaving 13 bases between the germline ends. Germline V gene sequence: CDR1 MNHEY, CDR2 SMNVEV (reference sequence). CDR3 size: 15 residues. The CDR3 bases are TGTGCCAGCAGTTTATATCAGGGGTCGGGCACTGAAGCTTTCTTT. This translates into CASSLYQGSGTEAFF.

The chain employs TRBV20-1 and TRBJ1-1; D is unresolved. The CDR3 spans 12 residues. Trimming left V 6 bases short and J 1 base short, with 9 bases between. The V gene's germline CDR1 is DFQATT and CDR2 SNEGSKA (reference sequence). CDR3: CSASGRNTEAFF. The CDR3 DNA reads TGCAGTGCGAGTGGTAGGAACACTGAAGCTTTCTTT.

The chain uses TRBV5-6 and TRBJ2-7; 15 nucleotides line up with TRBD2. The CDR3 extends over 18 amino acids. J was trimmed by 1 base and V by 0 bases; bases with no gene match: 5. CDR1 is SGHDT and CDR2 is YYEEEE in the germline V gene. CDR3 sequence reads: CASSLVRGLAGGSYEQYF. CDR3 bases: TGTGCCAGCAGCTTGGTGAGGGGACTAGCGGGGGGATCCTACGAGCAGTACTTC.

The chain carries TRBV30 and TRBJ1-5; D is ambiguous. Germline V gene data show CDR1 as GTSNPN and CDR2 as SVGIG (reference sequence). CDR3 length: 14 amino acids. The V end was cut by 3 bases, the J end by 8 bases, with 17 bases between. The CDR3 spells CAWRTPGGIEPQHF. In DNA form, the CDR3 reads TGTGCCTGGAGGACACCAGGTGGTATAGAGCCCCAGCATTTT.

There are a few counts of this clone. This chain joins TRBV6-6 and TRBJ1-6, with 7 nucleotides matching TRBD1. Germline trimming cut 11 bases from V and 8 bases from J; bases unmatched to any gene: 3. The CDR3 runs 11 residues. Germline V gives CDR1 MNHNY, CDR2 SVGAGI (reference sequence). The CDR3 sequence is CAGDRDSPLHF. The CDR3 region has the DNA TGTGCCGGCGACAGGGATTCACCCCTCCACTTT.

The chain combines TRBV9 with TRBJ1-3; 11 bases fit TRBD1. The V segment lost 1 base and the J segment 0 bases; nucleotides outside the gene matches: 6. The CDR3 contains 18 residues. Germline values: CDR1 SGDLS, CDR2 YYNGEE. CDR3 protein: CASSVRPGTGGSGNTIYF. The CDR3 coding sequence is TGTGCCAGCAGCGTAAGGCCCGGGACAGGGGGCTCTGGAAACACCATATATTTT.

The chain couples TRBV29-1 to TRBJ1-1; D not resolved. Germline-derived CDR1 and CDR2 are SQVTM and ANQGSEA. Trimming took off 8 bases at V and 3 bases at J, with 16 bases between the two ends. The CDR3 consists of 13 residues. The CDR3: CSFVVAADTEAFF. CDR3 nucleotides: TGCAGCTTTGTGGTGGCCGCAGACACTGAAGCTTTCTTT. Full variable domain (rest looked up from reference TRBV29-1 and TRBJ1-1): SAVISQKPSRDICQRGTSLTIQCQVDSQVTMMFWYRQQPGQSLTLIATANQGSEATYESGFVIDKFPISRPNLTFSTLTVSNMSPEDSSIYLCSFVVAADTEAFFGQGTRLTVV.

In nucleotides, the CDR3 is TGTGCCAGCAGCCAAAGGGCGGGAGGGGGCACAGATACGCAGTATTTT. As protein: CASSQRAGGGTDTQYF. This chain joins TRBV6-6 and TRBJ2-3, with 9 nucleotides matching TRBD2. With 6 bases clipped from V and 1 base from J, the junction kept 8 bases outside the gene matches. Looked up from germline, CDR1 is MNHNY and CDR2 is SVGAGI (reference sequence). CDR3 length: 16 amino acids.

J is TRBJ1-2 and V is TRBV19; tentatively, D is TRBD1 (6 bases). V lost 0 bases, J lost 6 bases, and 11 bases lay in between. CDR1 is LNHDA and CDR2 is SQIVND in the germline V gene (reference sequence). The CDR3 has 14 residues. The CDR3 protein is CASSIDRGPDGYTF. Written as DNA, the CDR3 is TGTGCCAGTAGTATAGACAGGGGACCGGATGGCTACACCTTC.

The chain uses TRBV5-1 and TRBJ2-3, with 7 bases lining up with TRBD1. The germline V gene encodes CDR1 SGHRS and CDR2 YFSETQ. The CDR3 covers 16 residues. Unmatched junction bases numbered 6, after V lost 0 bases and J lost 2 bases. The CDR3 DNA reads TGCGCCAGCAGCTTGGAAGGGACAGACTACACAGATACGCAGTATTTT. Residues: CASSLEGTDYTDTQYF.

This clone was recorded once. The chain has TRBV7-9 and TRBJ1-2, with TRBD1 matching over 8 bases. This CDR3 comprises 16 residues. The ends lost 0 bases at V and 4 bases at J; junction bases unmatched: 7. Germline V gives CDR1 SEHNR, CDR2 FQNEAQ (reference sequence). CDR3 residues: CASSLAGTGGGYGYTF. Written as DNA, the CDR3 is TGTGCCAGCAGCTTAGCCGGGACAGGAGGCGGCTATGGCTACACCTTC.

The CDR3 loop is CASSNMIPGQGNSPLHF. The CDR3 DNA is TGTGCCAGTAGTAACATGATCCCGGGACAGGGGAATTCACCCCTCCACTTT. The chain uses TRBV19 and TRBJ1-6; 10 bases map to TRBD1. This CDR3 spans 17 amino acids. Germline CDR1 reads LNHDA; CDR2 reads SQIVND (reference sequence). The trim removed 4 bases at V and 7 bases at J, leaving 10 bases unmatched.

The chain has TRBV2 and TRBJ2-7; no firm D call. CDR3 length: 10 residues. V gave up 5 bases and J gave up 7 bases, with 6 bases separating them. The germline V gene has CDR1 SNHLY and CDR2 FYNNEI. The CDR3 region has the DNA TGTGCCAGCAGTCCCAGGGAGCAGTACTTC. Translated: CASSPREQYF. The full variable domain, rest sourced from reference TRBV2 and TRBJ2-7, is EPEVTQTPSHQVTQMGQEVILRCVPISNHLYFYWYRQILGQKVEFLVSFYNNEISEKSEIFDDQFSVERPDGSNFTLKIRSTKLEDSAMYFCASSPREQYFGPGTRLTVT.

V gene TRBV5-4 combines with J gene TRBJ2-7; D possibly corresponds to TRBD2 (5 bases). V was pared by 10 bases and J by 3 bases, with 14 bases between. CDR1 is SGHNT, CDR2 YYREEE, per germline (reference sequence). CDR3 size: 12 residues. This CDR3 is CAFRGFGYEQYF. DNA of the CDR3: TGTGCCTTCCGGGGATTTGGCTACGAGCAGTACTTC.